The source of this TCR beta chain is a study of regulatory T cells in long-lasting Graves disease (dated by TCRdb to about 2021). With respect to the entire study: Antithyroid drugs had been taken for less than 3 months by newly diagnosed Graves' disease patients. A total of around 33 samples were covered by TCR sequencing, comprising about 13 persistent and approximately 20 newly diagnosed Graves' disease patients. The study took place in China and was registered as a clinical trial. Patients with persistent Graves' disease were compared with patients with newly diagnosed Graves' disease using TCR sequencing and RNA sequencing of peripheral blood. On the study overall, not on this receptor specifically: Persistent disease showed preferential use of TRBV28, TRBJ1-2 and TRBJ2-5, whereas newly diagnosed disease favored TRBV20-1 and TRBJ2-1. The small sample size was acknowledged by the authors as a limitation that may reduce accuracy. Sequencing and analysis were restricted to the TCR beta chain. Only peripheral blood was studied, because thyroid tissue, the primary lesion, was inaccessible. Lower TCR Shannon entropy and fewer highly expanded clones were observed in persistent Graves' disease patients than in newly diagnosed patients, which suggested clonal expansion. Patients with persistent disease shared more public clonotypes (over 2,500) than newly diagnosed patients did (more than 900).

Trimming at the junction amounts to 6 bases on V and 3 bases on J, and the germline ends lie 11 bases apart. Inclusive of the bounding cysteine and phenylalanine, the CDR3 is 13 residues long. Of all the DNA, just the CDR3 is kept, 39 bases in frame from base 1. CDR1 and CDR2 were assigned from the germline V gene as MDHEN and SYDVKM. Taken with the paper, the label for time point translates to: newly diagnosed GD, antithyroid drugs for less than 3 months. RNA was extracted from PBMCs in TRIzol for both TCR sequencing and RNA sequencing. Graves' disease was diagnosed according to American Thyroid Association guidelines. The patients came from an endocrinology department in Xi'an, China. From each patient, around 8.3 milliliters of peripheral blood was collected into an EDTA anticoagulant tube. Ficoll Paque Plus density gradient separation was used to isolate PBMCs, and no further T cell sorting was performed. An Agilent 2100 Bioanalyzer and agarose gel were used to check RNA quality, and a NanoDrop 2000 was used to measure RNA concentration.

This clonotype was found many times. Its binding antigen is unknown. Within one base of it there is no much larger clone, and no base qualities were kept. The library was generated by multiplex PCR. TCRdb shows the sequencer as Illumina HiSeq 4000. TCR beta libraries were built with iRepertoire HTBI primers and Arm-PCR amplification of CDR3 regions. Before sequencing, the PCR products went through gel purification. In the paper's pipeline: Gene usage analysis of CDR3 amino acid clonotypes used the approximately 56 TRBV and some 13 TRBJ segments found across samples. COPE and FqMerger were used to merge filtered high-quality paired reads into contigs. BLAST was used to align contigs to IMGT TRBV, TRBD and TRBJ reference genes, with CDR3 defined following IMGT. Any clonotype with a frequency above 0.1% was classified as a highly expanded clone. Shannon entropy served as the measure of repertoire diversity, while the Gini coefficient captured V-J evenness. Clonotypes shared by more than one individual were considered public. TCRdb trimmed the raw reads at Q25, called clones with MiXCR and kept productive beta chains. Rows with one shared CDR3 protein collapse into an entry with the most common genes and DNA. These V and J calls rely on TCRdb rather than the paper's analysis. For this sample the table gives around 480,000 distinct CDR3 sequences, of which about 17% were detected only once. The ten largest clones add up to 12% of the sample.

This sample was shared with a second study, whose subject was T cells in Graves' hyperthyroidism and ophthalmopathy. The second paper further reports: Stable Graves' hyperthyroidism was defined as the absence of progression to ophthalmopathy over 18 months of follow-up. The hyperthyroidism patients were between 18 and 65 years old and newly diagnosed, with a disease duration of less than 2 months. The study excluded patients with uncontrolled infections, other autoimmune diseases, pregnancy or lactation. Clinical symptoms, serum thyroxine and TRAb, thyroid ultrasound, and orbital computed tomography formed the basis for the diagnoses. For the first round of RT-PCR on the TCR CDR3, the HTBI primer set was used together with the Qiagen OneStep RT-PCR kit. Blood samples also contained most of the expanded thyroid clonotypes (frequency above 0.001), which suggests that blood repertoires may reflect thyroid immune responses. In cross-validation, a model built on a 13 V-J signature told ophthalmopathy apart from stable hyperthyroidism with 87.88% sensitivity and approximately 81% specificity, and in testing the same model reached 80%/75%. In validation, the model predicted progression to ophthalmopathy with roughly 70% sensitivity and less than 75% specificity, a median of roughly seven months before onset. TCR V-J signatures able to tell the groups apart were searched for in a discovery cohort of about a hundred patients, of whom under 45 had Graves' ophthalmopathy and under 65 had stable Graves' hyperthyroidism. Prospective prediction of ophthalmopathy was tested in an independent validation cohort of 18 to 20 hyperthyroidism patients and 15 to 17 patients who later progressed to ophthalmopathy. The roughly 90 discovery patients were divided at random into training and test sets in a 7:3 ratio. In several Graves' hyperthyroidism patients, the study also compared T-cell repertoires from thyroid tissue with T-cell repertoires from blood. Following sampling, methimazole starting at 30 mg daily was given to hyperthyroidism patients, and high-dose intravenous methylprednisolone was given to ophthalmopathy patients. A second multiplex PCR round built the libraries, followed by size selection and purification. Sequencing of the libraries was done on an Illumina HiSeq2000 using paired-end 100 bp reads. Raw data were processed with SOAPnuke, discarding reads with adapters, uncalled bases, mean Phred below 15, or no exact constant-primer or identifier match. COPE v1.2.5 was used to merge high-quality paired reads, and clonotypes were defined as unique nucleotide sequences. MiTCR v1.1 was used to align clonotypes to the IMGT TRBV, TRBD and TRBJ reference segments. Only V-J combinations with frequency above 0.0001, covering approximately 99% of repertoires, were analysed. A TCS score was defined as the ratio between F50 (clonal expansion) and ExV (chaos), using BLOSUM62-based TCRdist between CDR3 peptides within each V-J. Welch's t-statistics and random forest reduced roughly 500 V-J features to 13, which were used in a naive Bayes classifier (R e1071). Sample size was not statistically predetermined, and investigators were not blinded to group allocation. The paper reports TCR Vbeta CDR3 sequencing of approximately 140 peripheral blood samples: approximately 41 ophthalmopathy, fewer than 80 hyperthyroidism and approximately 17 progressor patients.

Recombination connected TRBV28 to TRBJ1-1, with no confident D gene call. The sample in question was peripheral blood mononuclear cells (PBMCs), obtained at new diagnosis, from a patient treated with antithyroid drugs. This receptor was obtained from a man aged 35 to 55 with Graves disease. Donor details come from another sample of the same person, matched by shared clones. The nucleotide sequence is TGTGCCAGCAGCTTACCTGGGGACACTGAAGCTTTCTTT. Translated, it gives CASSLPGDTEAFF.